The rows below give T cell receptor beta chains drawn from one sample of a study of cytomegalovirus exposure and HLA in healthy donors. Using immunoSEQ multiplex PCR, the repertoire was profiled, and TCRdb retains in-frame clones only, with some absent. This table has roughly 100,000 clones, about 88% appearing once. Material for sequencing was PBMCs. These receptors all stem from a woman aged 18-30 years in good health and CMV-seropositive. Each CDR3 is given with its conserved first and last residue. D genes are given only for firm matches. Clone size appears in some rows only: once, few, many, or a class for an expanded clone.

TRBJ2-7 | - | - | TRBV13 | CASSPSGAGASTKQYF | TGTGCCAGCAGCCCTTCTGGGGCAGGGGCTTCTACGAAGCAGTACTTC
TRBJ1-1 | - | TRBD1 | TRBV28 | CASSPQEGAEAFF | TGTGCCAGCAGTCCCCAGGAGGGGGCAGAAGCTTTCTTT
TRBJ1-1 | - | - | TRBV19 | CASSLTEVLNTEAFF | TGTGCCAGTAGTTTGACAGAAGTACTGAACACTGAAGCTTTCTTT
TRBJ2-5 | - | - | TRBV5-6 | CASSLGQRRSAYGETQYF | TGTGCCAGCAGCTTGGGGCAGAGGAGGTCTGCGTATGGAGAGACCCAGTACTTC
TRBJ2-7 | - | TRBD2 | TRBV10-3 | CAIRSGGAISSYEQYF | TGTGCCATCAGGAGCGGGGGGGCAATAAGCTCCTACGAGCAGTACTTC
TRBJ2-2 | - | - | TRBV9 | CASSAPGNTGELFF | TGTGCCAGCAGCGCCCCGGGAAACACCGGGGAGCTGTTTTTT
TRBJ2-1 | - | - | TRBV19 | CASISNTGLPYNEQFF | TGTGCCAGTATCTCAAACACGGGACTGCCGTACAATGAGCAGTTCTTC
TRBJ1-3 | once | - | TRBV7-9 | CASSPIHPGVNGNTIYF | TGTGCCAGCAGTCCTATCCATCCGGGAGTGAATGGAAACACCATATATTTT
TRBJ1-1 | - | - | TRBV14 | CASSLRGEAFF | TGTGCCAGCAGTTTAAGGGGGGAAGCTTTCTTT
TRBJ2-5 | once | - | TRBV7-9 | CASGGETQYF | TGTGCCAGCGGAGGGGAGACCCAGTACTTC
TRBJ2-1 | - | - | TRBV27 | CASSRDGGNEQFF | TGTGCCAGCAGCCGCGACGGAGGCAATGAGCAGTTCTTC
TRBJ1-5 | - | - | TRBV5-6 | CASSQAQGDQPQHF | TGTGCCAGCAGCCAAGCCCAGGGTGATCAGCCCCAGCATTTT
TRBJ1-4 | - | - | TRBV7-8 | CASSFLQGQNEKLFF | TGTGCCAGCAGCTTTCTTCAGGGGCAGAATGAAAAACTGTTTTTT
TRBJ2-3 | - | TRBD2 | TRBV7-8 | CASRSGRATDTQYF | TGTGCCAGCAGGAGCGGGAGGGCCACAGATACGCAGTATTTT
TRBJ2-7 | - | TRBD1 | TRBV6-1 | CASSEDRGRNEQYF | TGTGCCAGCAGCGAGGACAGGGGGCGGAACGAGCAGTACTTC
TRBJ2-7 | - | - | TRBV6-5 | CASSYSTGTYEQYF | TGTGCCAGCAGTTACTCAACAGGCACCTACGAGCAGTACTTC
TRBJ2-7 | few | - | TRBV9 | CASSVVYSTYEQYF | TGTGCCAGCAGCGTAGTTTACAGCACCTACGAGCAGTACTTC
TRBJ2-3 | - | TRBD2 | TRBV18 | CASSPRGGDTQYF | TGTGCCAGCTCCCCCCGGGGGGGGGATACGCAGTATTTT
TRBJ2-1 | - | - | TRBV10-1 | CASSDFRGGEQFF | TGCGCCAGCAGTGATTTCAGGGGTGGTGAGCAGTTCTTC
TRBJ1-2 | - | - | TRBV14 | CASSQRQAGGYTF | TGTGCCAGCAGCCAGCGCCAGGCGGGTGGCTACACCTTC
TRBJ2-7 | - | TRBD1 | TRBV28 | CASSRTGYSYEQYF | TGTGCCAGCAGTCGGACAGGGTACTCCTACGAGCAGTACTTC
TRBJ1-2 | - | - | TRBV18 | CASSPPNGGNYGYTF | TGTGCCAGCTCCCCACCAAATGGGGGGAACTATGGCTACACCTTC
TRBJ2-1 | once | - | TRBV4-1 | CASSQDEAGRSYNEQFF | TGCGCCAGCAGCCAAGATGAAGCGGGCCGCTCCTACAATGAGCAGTTCTTC
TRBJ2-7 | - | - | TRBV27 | CASSLEGYAEQYF | TGTGCCAGCAGTTTGGAGGGTTATGCCGAGCAGTACTTC
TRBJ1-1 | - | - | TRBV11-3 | CASSSRRDTEAFF | TGTGCCAGCAGCTCACGGAGGGACACTGAAGCTTTCTTT
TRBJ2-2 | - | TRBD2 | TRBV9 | CASSVAPVGRVNTGELFF | TGTGCCAGCAGCGTAGCTCCCGTTGGGAGGGTGAACACCGGGGAGCTGTTTTTT
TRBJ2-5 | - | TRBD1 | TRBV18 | CASSPRTGGEETQYF | TGTGCCAGCTCACCCCGGACAGGGGGGGAAGAGACCCAGTACTTC
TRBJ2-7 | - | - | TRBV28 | CASSFPHGGGSYEQYF | TGTGCCAGCAGTTTCCCCCATGGGGGAGGCTCCTACGAGCAGTACTTC